Detailed here is one TCR beta chain. The antigen is not known. This specimen belongs to a study of PD-L1 blockade in urothelial cancer. Study information: Bladder-origin urothelial cancer in males covered about 90% of the roughly 30 patients. Analyses used blood from 3 weeks (second dose) and 6 weeks after treatment start.

The method was immunoSEQ multiplex PCR; TCRdb's version includes in-frame clones alone and lacks a portion of them. The top ten hold less than 3.5% of the sample, which has approximately 65,000 clones, 85% to 90% seen once. Study-wide results and limits: It was durable-benefit patients whose tumor-associated blood clones expanded more at 3 weeks.

CDR1 is MGHRA, CDR2 YSYEKL, per germline. Germline trimming cut 0 bases from V and 8 bases from J; bases unmatched to any gene: 12. The CDR3 totals 19 residues. This chain joins TRBV4-1 and TRBJ2-1; 14 bases fit TRBD2. The input for sequencing was PBMCs, taken around atezolizumab (anti-PD-L1) treatment. The TCR originated in a man aged 55 to 69 with urothelial cancer. CDR3 loop: CASSQETSGRGSAMHEQFF. For the CDR3, the DNA is TGCGCCAGCAGCCAAGAGACTAGCGGGAGGGGCTCCGCGATGCATGAGCAGTTCTTC.